This note documents a single TCR delta chain sequence. In germline, CDR1 is TVYSNPD, CDR2 GDNSRS (reference sequence). The ends lost 2 bases at V and 0 bases at J; junction bases unmatched: 23. This CDR3 spans 20 amino acids. TCRdb reprocessed the RT-PCR reads using CATT. Here the sample spans 2,500 or so delta-chain clones, approximately 19% being singletons. This sample is part of a study of gamma-delta T cells after stem cell transplantation. The chain combines TRDV3 with TRDJ1; 8 bases line up with TRDD3. The sequence came from a human donor. It is not recorded whose cells these are; they may come from a transplant donor. Source material: gamma-delta T cells. The CDR3 loop reads CAFQGPQPYWGELYTDKLIF. The DNA for the CDR3 is TGTGCCTTTCAAGGTCCCCAGCCGTACTGGGGGGAGCTGTACACCGATAAACTCATCTTT.